This T cell receptor (beta chain) was documented in a study of blood T cell repertoires in COVID-19. The wider study: T cells, B-cell-depleted T cells, or PBMCs supplied cDNA or gDNA.

Sequenced by immunoSEQ multiplex PCR; TCRdb stores in-frame clones only, minus some. The sample records approximately 380,000 clones, roughly nine tenths being singletons. Study members were between about 18 and 100 years old and lived in over 20 US regions. V trimming: 3 bases; J trimming: 5 bases; junction bases outside the gene matches: 9. Germline-derived CDR1 and CDR2 are DFQATT and SNEGSKA (reference sequence). The CDR3 covers 15 residues. This clone was observed a handful of times. The chain is built from TRBV20-1 and TRBJ2-5, with TRBD2 matching 10 bases. Sample: PBMCs or T cells enriched from blood (not recorded which). This receptor was taken from a woman aged 40 to 50 who had been exposed to COVID-19. The CDR3 spells CSASSQRGGLETQYF. Written as DNA, the CDR3 is TGCAGTGCTAGTAGCCAGCGGGGGGGCCTCGAGACCCAGTACTTC.